This note documents a single T cell receptor beta chain sequence. The data belong to a study of blood T cell repertoires in COVID-19. Across the study: From the United States, Italy and Spain came samples of acute and convalescent COVID-19. Sample material is recorded as cDNA or gDNA derived from T cells, B-cell-depleted T cells, or PBMCs.

Original handling: Reference gene primers were amplified, and this amplification served to estimate nucleated cell counts. Generated by immunoSEQ multiplex PCR, the TCRdb table keeps only in-frame clones and is missing some. That table is the source of V, J and clone size, and D and trimming were worked out from the DNA. The table records 140,000 to 150,000 clones, approximately 80% of them present only once. In germline, CDR1 is MNHEY, CDR2 SMNVEV (reference sequence). This CDR3 contains 15 residues. V was cut by 5 bases and J by 3 bases, with 14 bases left in between. The rearrangement uses TRBV27 and TRBJ2-1; TRBD2 is a possible D gene (5 bases). The receptor comes from a woman aged 45-65 years with acute or convalescent COVID-19. Specimen: peripheral blood. The CDR3, as DNA: TGTGCCAGCAGTCTAACCCCTGGAGGCTACAATGAGCAGTTCTTC. Protein product: CASSLTPGGYNEQFF.